This is a list of T cell receptor beta chains from one sample in a study of cytotoxic CD8 clonotypes in ibrutinib-treated CLL. Here immunoSEQ multiplex PCR was the method, and the copy in TCRdb shows in-frame clones only, minus some. The sample includes about 17,000 clones, approximately 61% of them seen just once. The sample in question was PBMCs, obtained after 12 months of ibrutinib treatment. All receptors come from a human donor with chronic lymphocytic leukemia. The CDR3 runs from the conserved cysteine through the conserved F or W. A D gene is named only where the DNA matches it firmly. Only part of the rows carry a size: once, few, many, or a class if the clone is expanded.

D gene,V gene,CDR3 length,clone size,J gene,CDR3 DNA,CDR3 protein
.,TRBV7-6,13,.,TRBJ2-7,TGTGCCAGCAGCTCACCGGGGCCGGGGGAGCAGTACTTC,CASSSPGPGEQYF
TRBD2,TRBV7-2,15,.,TRBJ2-3,TGTGCCAGCAGCTGGACTAGCGGGGGTCTTGATACGCAGTATTTT,CASSWTSGGLDTQYF
TRBD2,TRBV11-2,15,.,TRBJ2-7,TGTGCCAGCAGCCCAGGGGCTAGCGGGACGCACGAGCAGTACTTC,CASSPGASGTHEQYF
TRBD1,TRBV7-3,15,.,TRBJ2-1,TGTGCCAGCAGCTTATCCCGGGACAGGGGAAATGAGCAGTTCTTC,CASSLSRDRGNEQFF
.,TRBV5-4,15,many,TRBJ2-2,TGTGCCAGCAGCTTATCAGACAGGTCGACCGGGGAGCTGTTTTTT,CASSLSDRSTGELFF
.,TRBV2,13,.,TRBJ2-3,TGTGCCAGCGACCCTACTAGCACAGATACGCAGTATTTT,CASDPTSTDTQYF
.,TRBV5-6,16,.,TRBJ2-7,TGTGCCAGCAGCCCCCTACTCCGCGGGACCTCCTACGAGCAGTACTTC,CASSPLLRGTSYEQYF
.,TRBV28,16,.,TRBJ2-1,TGTGCCAGCAGTCCCCTCCTGTCTAGTAAGTACAATGAGCAGTTCTTC,CASSPLLSSKYNEQFF
TRBD1,TRBV11-2,14,.,TRBJ2-2,TGTGCCAGCAGCCCCCGGACAGGGGGCTGGGAGCTGTTTTTT,CASSPRTGGWELFF
.,TRBV21-1,12,.,TRBJ1-5,TGTGCCAGCAGCAACGGGACCTTGCCCCAGCATTTT,CASSNGTLPQHF
TRBD1,TRBV6-1,14,few,TRBJ1-2,TGTGCCAGCAGTGAAGTAGCGGGACAGGATGGCTACACCTTC,CASSEVAGQDGYTF
.,TRBV19,13,few,TRBJ2-1,TGTGCCAGTAGCCAGGCTACCTACAATGAGCAGTTCTTC,CASSQATYNEQFF
.,TRBV5-1,15,.,TRBJ1-1,TGCGCCAGCAGCCCGCAAGACAGCTTGAACACTGAAGCTTTCTTT,CASSPQDSLNTEAFF
.,TRBV11-1,13,few,TRBJ1-5,TGTGCCAGCAGCTTCGGCGGAGATCAGCCCCAGCATTTT,CASSFGGDQPQHF
.,TRBV11-3,12,few,TRBJ2-7,TGTGCCAGCAGCGTGGCAACGGGCGAGCAGTACTTC,CASSVATGEQYF
.,TRBV29-1,14,.,TRBJ2-1,TGCAGCGTTGATGTCGGGAGTGGCAACAATGAGCAGTTCTTC,CSVDVGSGNNEQFF
TRBD1,TRBV7-8,20,few,TRBJ2-6,TGTGCCAGCAGCTTAGATCTGGTTCGGGACAGGTCTGCTGGGGCCAACGTCCTGACTTTC,CASSLDLVRDRSAGANVLTF
.,TRBV19,14,.,TRBJ2-7,TGTGCCAGTAGGGTGGATCTCCGCCCCTACGAGCAGTACTTC,CASRVDLRPYEQYF
.,TRBV5-1,15,.,TRBJ1-4,TGCGCCAGCAGCTTGGAGGGGGCAACTAATGAAAAACTGTTTTTT,CASSLEGATNEKLFF
.,TRBV27,14,few,TRBJ2-7,TGTGCCAGCCATCCCAGGGACACGGGCTACGAGCAGTACTTC,CASHPRDTGYEQYF
.,TRBV7-9,11,few,TRBJ2-7,TGTGCCAGCAGCTTAGGGCGAGAGCAGTACTTC,CASSLGREQYF
.,TRBV27,19,.,TRBJ2-2,TGTGCCAGCAGCCAAAAGGCCCCCTGGTGGAGTGGGTGGACCGGGGAGCTGTTTTTT,CASSQKAPWWSGWTGELFF
TRBD1,TRBV28,14,.,TRBJ2-7,TGTGCCAGCAGTAAGACAGGGGGATCCTACGAGCAGTACTTC,CASSKTGGSYEQYF
TRBD1,TRBV7-3,13,.,TRBJ1-1,TGTGCCAGCAGCTTCAATCTCCAGGGGGGTGCTTTCTTT,CASSFNLQGGAFF
.,TRBV5-1,12,.,TRBJ1-1,TGCGCCAGCAGCCCCGGTGGGACTGAAGCTTTCTTT,CASSPGGTEAFF
TRBD1,TRBV15,18,.,TRBJ1-4,TGTGCCACCAGCAGAGGACAGGGATCCGGCGCAACTAATGAAAAACTGTTTTTT,CATSRGQGSGATNEKLFF
TRBD1,TRBV2,14,.,TRBJ1-5,TGTGCCAGCAGTGAGGACAGGGAGTCTCAGCCCCAGCATTTT,CASSEDRESQPQHF